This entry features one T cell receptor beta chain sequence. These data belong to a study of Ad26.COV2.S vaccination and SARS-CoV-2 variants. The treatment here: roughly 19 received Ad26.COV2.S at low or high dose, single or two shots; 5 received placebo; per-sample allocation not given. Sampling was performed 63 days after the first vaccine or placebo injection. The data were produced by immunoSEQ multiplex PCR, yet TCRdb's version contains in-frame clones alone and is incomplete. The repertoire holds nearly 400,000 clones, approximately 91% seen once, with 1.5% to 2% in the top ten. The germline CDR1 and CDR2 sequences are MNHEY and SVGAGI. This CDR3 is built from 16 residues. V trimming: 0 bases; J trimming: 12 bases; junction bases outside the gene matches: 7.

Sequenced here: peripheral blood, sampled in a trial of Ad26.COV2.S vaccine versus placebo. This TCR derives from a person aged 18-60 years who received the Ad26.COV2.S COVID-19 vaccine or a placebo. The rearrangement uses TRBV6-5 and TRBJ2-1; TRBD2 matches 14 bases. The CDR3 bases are TGTGCCAGCAGTTACTCGAAGGGGACTAGCGGGAGAAGGCAGTTCTTC. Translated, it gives CASSYSKGTSGRRQFF.